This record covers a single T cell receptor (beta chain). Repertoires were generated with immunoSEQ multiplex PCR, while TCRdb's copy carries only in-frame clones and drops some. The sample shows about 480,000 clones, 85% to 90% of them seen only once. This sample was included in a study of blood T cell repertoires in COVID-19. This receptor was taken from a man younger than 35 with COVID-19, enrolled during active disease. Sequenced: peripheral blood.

The CDR3 coding sequence is TGTGCCAGCAGCCCCAGGGAAAACATTCAGTACTTC. Translated, it gives CASSPRENIQYF. The chain has TRBV12-3 or TRBV12-4 and TRBJ2-4; a weak D match, TRBD1 (5 bases). Trimming shortened V by 6 bases and J by 5 bases, and 8 bases separated the two germline ends. The CDR3 covers 12 residues.